These 8 T cell receptor beta chains share one sample of origin, sequenced in a study of shared clonotypes between healthy human individuals. This table comes from immunoSEQ multiplex PCR, and its TCRdb copy is limited to in-frame clones, with some not included. The repertoire holds 2 million to 2.5 million clones, with 90% to 96% as singletons. The sequenced material came from naive CD4+ T cells sorted from blood. Subset in this sample: CD45RA+ positively selected. The receptor source for this set is a man between 18 and 29 years old in good health.

This rearrangement joins TRBV5-1 to TRBJ2-4; perhaps TRBD1 as D (7 bases). This CDR3 is built from 13 residues. The V gene's germline CDR1 is SGHRS and CDR2 YFSETQ. Trimming took 5 bases from V and 6 from J, leaving 12 bases between them. CDR3 amino acids: CASSPGGINIQYF. The CDR3 coding sequence is TGCGCCAGCAGTCCAGGGGGGATAAACATTCAGTACTTC. The full variable domain, completed using reference TRBV5-1 and TRBJ2-4, is KAGVTQTPRYLIKTRGQQVTLSCSPISGHRSVSWYQQTPGQGLQFLFEYFSETQRNKGNFPGRFSGRQFSNSRSEMNVSTLELGDSALYLCASSPGGINIQYFGAGTRLSVL.

The V gene is TRBV4-1, the J gene TRBJ1-6; D is unresolved. The CDR3 contains 15 residues. From germline, CDR1 is MGHRA and CDR2 YSYEKL. V was trimmed by 1 base and J by 0 bases, leaving 4 bases between them. CDR3 loop: CASSQGSSYNSPLHF. The CDR3 DNA sequence: TGCGCCAGCAGCCAAGGGAGCTCCTATAATTCACCCCTCCACTTT.

This chain links TRBV6-5 with TRBJ2-7; 8 bases align to TRBD1. The germline V gene encodes CDR1 MNHEY and CDR2 SVGAGI. This CDR3 has 14 amino acids. With V trimmed by 1 base and J by 6 bases, 5 bases remained unmatched. In DNA, the CDR3 is TGTGCCAGCAGTTACTTGCAGGGGGCGGCCGAGCAGTACTTC. Protein: CASSYLQGAAEQYF.

This chain connects TRBV6-6 to TRBJ1-1, with 7 nucleotides matching TRBD1. Trimming at V came to 6 bases and at J to 7 bases, leaving 8 bases not matched to a gene. Germline assignment: CDR1 MNHNY and CDR2 SVGAGI (reference sequence). The CDR3 covers 13 residues. CDR3 coding DNA: TGTGCCAGCAGACCTACAGGGGTGAGTGAAGCTTTCTTT. Translated, it gives CASRPTGVSEAFF.

This chain uses TRBV15 with TRBJ2-1; D gene uncertain. V shed 1 base and J shed 1 base, with 11 bases lying between them. Germline-derived CDR1 and CDR2 are LNHNV and YYDKDF (reference sequence). This CDR3 region has 16 residues. CDR3 loop: CATSRGGALSYNEQFF. DNA for the CDR3: TGTGCCACCAGCAGAGGAGGCGCCCTTTCCTACAATGAGCAGTTCTTC.

The chain links TRBV4-2 to TRBJ2-3, with a tentative D call TRBD2 (6 bases). This CDR3 contains 16 residues. Germline V CDR1 and CDR2: LGHNA, YNFKEQ. The germline V and J ends were trimmed by 4 bases and 2 bases, with 16 bases remaining between them. In DNA, the CDR3 is TGTGCCAGCAGCCTTACCGGGACTTCCTCCACAGATACGCAGTATTTT. Translating gives CASSLTGTSSTDTQYF.

The rearrangement uses TRBV7-2 and TRBJ2-3; 9 positions agree with TRBD2. Trimming took 0 bases from V and 2 from J; bases not matched to a gene: 9. From germline, CDR1 is SGHTA and CDR2 FQGNSA. CDR3 length: 18 residues. CDR3: CASSLAPRLAVNTDTQYF. The CDR3 DNA reads as TGTGCCAGCAGCTTAGCTCCCAGACTAGCGGTAAACACAGATACGCAGTATTTT.

The V and J genes are TRBV7-3 and TRBJ2-2, with 9 bases fitting TRBD1. The CDR3 totals 16 residues. Germline assignment: CDR1 SGHTA and CDR2 FQGTGA. With 5 bases clipped from V and 1 base from J, the junction kept 5 bases outside the gene matches. The CDR3 here is CASSTWGQGNTGELFF. The CDR3 DNA follows: TGTGCCAGCAGCACCTGGGGACAGGGGAACACCGGGGAGCTGTTTTTT. Supplemented by reference TRBV7-3 and TRBJ2-2, the full variable domain reads GAGVSQTPSNKVTEKGKYVELRCDPISGHTALYWYRQSLGQGPEFLIYFQGTGAADDSGLPNDRFFAVRPEGSVSTLKIQRTERGDSAVYLCASSTWGQGNTGELFFGEGSRLTVL.